These T cell receptor beta chains were read from a single sample in a study of blood T cell repertoires in COVID-19. Profiled with immunoSEQ multiplex PCR; TCRdb holds only in-frame clones, not every one. The sample includes approximately 98,000 clones, roughly four fifths of them seen just once. The sample was peripheral blood. The receptors originated from a woman aged 70-85 years with acute or convalescent COVID-19. Each CDR3 is given with its conserved first and last residue. D genes are given only for firm matches. Expanded clones are given a class, and other clones once, few, many or no size at all.

>TRBV12-5|TRBJ2-1|TRBD2|-
CASGLLAGGFYNEQFF
TGTGCTAGTGGTTTACTAGCGGGGGGATTTTACAATGAGCAGTTCTTC
>TRBV29-1|TRBJ1-1|-|-
CSVGRANTEAFF
TGCAGCGTTGGGAGAGCGAACACTGAAGCTTTCTTT
>TRBV6-1|TRBJ2-7|-|-
CASSEIGYEQYF
TGTGCCAGCAGTGAAATCGGCTACGAGCAGTACTTC
>TRBV6-5|TRBJ1-2|TRBD1|-
CASSLGGVYGYTF
TGTGCCAGCAGTTTAGGGGGCGTGTATGGCTACACCTTC
>TRBV3-1/TRBV3-2|TRBJ1-1|TRBD1|-
CASSERQGVWTEAFF
TGTGCCAGCAGCGAAAGGCAGGGGGTTTGGACTGAAGCTTTCTTT
>TRBV6-2/TRBV6-3|TRBJ2-1|TRBD2|-
CASSPGGAGGPGDEQFF
TGTGCCAGCAGCCCGGGCGGAGCGGGGGGGCCCGGGGATGAGCAGTTCTTC
>TRBV6-6|TRBJ2-7|-|-
CASSSKTGLSSYEQYF
TGTGCCAGCAGTTCTAAAACAGGGTTGTCGTCCTACGAGCAGTACTTC
>TRBV27|TRBJ2-1|-|-
CASSHGGGGSNEQFF
TGTGCCAGCAGTCATGGGGGTGGGGGCTCCAATGAGCAGTTCTTC
>TRBV6-1|TRBJ2-7|TRBD1|-
CASSVQSGQGPYEQYF
TGTGCCAGCAGTGTGCAATCGGGACAGGGACCCTACGAGCAGTACTTC
>TRBV19|TRBJ1-5|-|-
CASSIDPLGRSNQPQHF
TGTGCCAGTAGTATAGATCCCCTAGGGAGGAGCAATCAGCCCCAGCATTTT
>TRBV24-1|TRBJ1-2|TRBD1|-
CATAGGQGASGYTF
TGTGCCACCGCAGGGGGACAGGGAGCAAGTGGCTACACCTTC
>TRBV7-2|TRBJ2-1|-|-
CASSPSMYSYNEQFF
TGTGCCAGCAGCCCGTCTATGTATTCCTACAATGAGCAGTTCTTC
>TRBV2|TRBJ2-5|-|once
CASIRIPQYQETQYF
TGTGCCAGCATCCGAATCCCCCAGTACCAAGAGACCCAGTACTTC
>TRBV5-6|TRBJ1-2|-|once
CASSLEGWNYGYTF
TGTGCCAGCAGCTTAGAGGGATGGAACTATGGCTACACCTTC
>TRBV4-3|TRBJ2-6|TRBD1|once
CASSHKTGGINSGANVLTF
TGCGCCAGCAGCCATAAGACAGGGGGCATTAACTCTGGGGCCAACGTCCTGACTTTC
>TRBV7-9|TRBJ1-1|-|-
CASSFGLGGNTEAFF
TGTGCCAGCAGCTTTGGCCTGGGAGGGAACACTGAAGCTTTCTTT
>TRBV19|TRBJ1-3|-|-
CASNMRGGGSGNTIYF
TGTGCCAGTAACATGAGGGGAGGCGGCTCTGGAAACACCATATATTTT
>TRBV10-3|TRBJ1-1|-|-
CATQHQEAEAFF
TGTGCCACCCAGCACCAGGAGGCTGAAGCTTTCTTT
>TRBV5-1|TRBJ2-1|-|once
CASTSGSSNEQFF
TGCGCCAGCACCTCGGGTAGTTCCAATGAGCAGTTCTTC
>TRBV21-1|TRBJ2-7|-|-
CASSKATYEQYF
TGTGCCAGCAGCAAAGCTACCTACGAGCAGTACTTC
>TRBV7-9|TRBJ2-7|-|-
CASSLVNEQYF
TGTGCCAGCAGCTTAGTAAACGAGCAGTACTTC
>TRBV6-5|TRBJ1-5|-|-
CASSRGTDQPQHF
TGTGCCAGCAGCAGGGGTACTGATCAGCCCCAGCATTTT
>TRBV24-1|TRBJ2-7|-|-
CATSASLQGRNEQYF
TGTGCCACCAGTGCTAGCCTACAGGGTAGGAACGAGCAGTACTTC
>TRBV6-6|TRBJ1-3|TRBD1|-
CASRMDRAGNTIYF
TGTGCCAGCAGAATGGACAGGGCCGGAAACACCATATATTTT
>TRBV19|TRBJ1-5|TRBD1|-
CASSIRGQGSQPQHF
TGTGCCAGTAGTATCCGCGGACAGGGAAGTCAGCCCCAGCATTTT
>TRBV4-3|TRBJ2-3|TRBD2|few
CASSRDPSGGPQGTQYF
TGCGCCAGCAGCCGAGACCCTAGCGGGGGGCCCCAGGGTACGCAGTATTTT
>TRBV5-1|TRBJ1-4|-|-
CASSRGDLWTTNEKLFF
TGCGCCAGCAGCAGGGGCGATCTTTGGACAACTAATGAAAAACTGTTTTTT
>TRBV7-2|TRBJ1-2|-|-
CASSLGDIRYGYTF
TGTGCCAGCAGCTTAGGGGACATACGCTATGGCTACACCTTC
>TRBV7-8|TRBJ1-5|TRBD1|-
CASSSQGQGYQPQHF
TGTGCCAGCAGTTCACAGGGACAGGGGTATCAGCCCCAGCATTTT
>TRBV7-8|TRBJ1-5|TRBD1|-
CASSGTGWGEQPQHF
TGTGCCAGCAGCGGGACAGGGTGGGGAGAACAGCCCCAGCATTTT
>TRBV28|TRBJ2-2|TRBD2|-
CASTPTSGFTGELFF
TGTGCCAGCACACCCACTAGCGGGTTCACCGGGGAGCTGTTTTTT
>TRBV10-3|TRBJ2-1|TRBD1|-
CAIGGQGNNEQFF
TGTGCCATCGGGGGACAGGGAAACAATGAGCAGTTCTTC
>TRBV13|TRBJ2-1|TRBD2|-
CASSQSQAGGFYNEQFF
TGTGCCAGCAGCCAATCCCAGGCGGGGGGCTTCTACAATGAGCAGTTCTTC
>TRBV3-1/TRBV3-2|TRBJ2-5|TRBD2|-
CASSQPFTSGSWETQYF
TGTGCCAGCAGCCAACCCTTTACTAGCGGGAGTTGGGAGACCCAGTACTTC
>TRBV19|TRBJ2-3|TRBD1|-
CAANRGGTDTQYF
TGTGCCGCCAACAGGGGTGGCACAGATACGCAGTATTTT
>TRBV12-2|TRBJ1-5|-|-
CASRLEECRDSRFNQPQHF
TGTGCAAGTCGCTTAGAGGAATGTAGGGACAGCCGTTTCAATCAGCCCCAGCATTTT
>TRBV5-6|TRBJ1-2|TRBD1|-
CASSTGTGGYGYTF
TGTGCCAGCAGCACCGGGACAGGGGGGTATGGCTACACCTTC
>TRBV4-3|TRBJ2-1|TRBD1|-
CASSQDRADRGLNSSYNEQFF
TGCGCCAGCAGCCAAGATAGGGCGGACAGGGGACTGAATAGCTCCTACAATGAGCAGTTCTTC
>TRBV24-1|TRBJ1-2|-|-
CATSDLLGRYYTF
TGTGCCACCAGTGATTTGTTGGGCAGATACTACACCTTC
>TRBV7-3|TRBJ2-2|TRBD2|-
CASSFASGYTGELFF
TGTGCCAGCAGCTTTGCTAGCGGGTACACCGGGGAGCTGTTTTTT
>TRBV7-9|TRBJ2-1|TRBD1|-
CASSPPGQGNNEQFF
TGTGCCAGCAGTCCCCCGGGACAGGGAAACAATGAGCAGTTCTTC
>TRBV9|TRBJ2-2|TRBD1|-
CASSPGQGGGELFF
TGTGCCAGCAGCCCGGGACAGGGAGGCGGGGAGCTGTTTTTT
>TRBV4-1|TRBJ1-4|-|once
CASSQEFREGWKLFF
TGCGCCAGCAGCCAAGAATTCAGGGAGGGTTGGAAACTGTTTTTT